This TCR beta chain was obtained from a study of T cells expressing NK-cell markers. Study in general: Eight donors were sequenced, seven testing HCMV-seropositive and one testing seronegative. Overall study results and limits: Dominant NKG2C+ clonotypes accounted for about 1.0-8% of CD8+ T cells in about 6 donors. The CD3+CD56-NKG2C+ fraction of several donors was likewise dominated by these clonotypes.

As for this clonotype: Its antigen is currently unknown.

UMI-tagged 5'RACE template switching yielded the TCR beta cDNA. TCRdb re-called the 5' RACE reads; every CDR3 protein appears as one record, without DNA. With some 150,000 distinct CDR3 sequences in the sample, the ten largest clones hold less than 15%. The CDR3 has 17 residues. CDR1 MGHDK and CDR2 SYGVNS come from the germline V gene. This sequence joins TRBV25-1 and TRBJ2-5; TCRdb lists TRBD1, though no DNA is available to test this call. This receptor was taken from a man aged 18-30 years in good health. The specimen sequenced was blood T cells: a sorted CD56 or NKG2C T cell subset, CD4+ or CD8+ T cells, or bulk PBMC T cells (not recorded which). The CDR3: CASSAFGMGDGDETQYF.